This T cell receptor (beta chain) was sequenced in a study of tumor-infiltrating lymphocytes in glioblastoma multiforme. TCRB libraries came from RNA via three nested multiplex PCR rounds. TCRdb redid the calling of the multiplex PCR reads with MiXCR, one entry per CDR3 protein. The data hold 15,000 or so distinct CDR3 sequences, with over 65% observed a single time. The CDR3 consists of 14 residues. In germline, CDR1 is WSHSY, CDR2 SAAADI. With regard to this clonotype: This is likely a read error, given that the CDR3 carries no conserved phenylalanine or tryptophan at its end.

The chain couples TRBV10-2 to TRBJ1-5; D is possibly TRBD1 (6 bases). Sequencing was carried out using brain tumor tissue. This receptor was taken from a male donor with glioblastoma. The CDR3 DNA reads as TGCGCCAGTAGGGGGGCGGGGCGCAATCGGCCCCAGCATTCT. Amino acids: CASRGAGRNRPQHS.